These 27 T cell receptor beta chains share one sample of origin, sequenced in a study of cytomegalovirus exposure and HLA in healthy donors. With 60 Vbeta and 13 Jbeta primers, the PCR was carried out. Measured with immunoSEQ multiplex PCR; TCRdb has only the in-frame clones, and not every one. The sample contains roughly 120,000 clones, roughly 80% of which appear only once. The sequencing sample was made of PBMCs. These receptor sequences come from a woman aged 40 to 50 in good health and CMV-seropositive.

In this sample, this clone turned up once. The CDR3 loop reads CASSQKRGAGSGTDTQYF. As DNA, the CDR3 is TGTGCCAGCAGCCAGAAACGGGGGGCCGGGTCTGGCACAGATACGCAGTATTTT. This chain joins TRBV4-2 and TRBJ2-3; TRBD2 might be the D (7 bases). The V end was cut by 3 bases, the J end by 1 base, with 20 bases between. The CDR3 is 18 residues long. Per the germline V gene, CDR1 is LGHNA and CDR2 is YNFKEQ.

The rearrangement uses TRBV18 and TRBJ1-2; a possible D gene is TRBD1 (6 bases). Trimming cost V 5 bases and J 5 bases, with 33 bases left between them. The length of the CDR3 is 20 residues. The V gene's germline CDR1 is KGHSH and CDR2 LQKENI. The CDR3 is CASSFFRVAGATPWDYGYTF. In DNA form, the CDR3 reads TGTGCCAGCTCATTTTTTCGTGTAGCGGGGGCCACCCCGTGGGATTATGGCTACACCTTC.

Here the CDR3 reads CASGKDSAAFF. CDR3 bases: TGTGCTAGTGGCAAGGACAGTGCGGCTTTCTTT. The V call is TRBV12-5, the J call TRBJ1-1, with D possibly TRBD1 on 6 matching bases. The germline V and J ends were trimmed by 6 bases and 11 bases, with 13 bases remaining between them. The CDR3 sequence is 11 residues long. Germline CDR1 and CDR2: LGHNT and FRNRAP.

This clone has just a few counts. V usage is TRBV7-7 and J usage is TRBJ2-2, with 8 bases aligning to TRBD2. The length of the CDR3 is 15 residues. The V gene end was trimmed by 5 bases and the J gene end by 2 bases; junction bases not matched to a gene: 4. CDR1 and CDR2 from the germline V gene are SSHAT and FNYEAQ (reference sequence). In DNA, the CDR3 is TGTGCCAGCAGCCGGGAGGGACTCAACACCGGGGAGCTGTTTTTT. This gives the protein CASSREGLNTGELFF.

This chain links TRBV5-1 with TRBJ1-4; unclear D gene. Germline V gene sequence: CDR1 SGHRS, CDR2 YFSETQ. The CDR3 extends over 15 amino acids. V dropped 0 bases and J dropped 1 base, with 7 bases sitting between them. This chain's CDR3 is CASSLGSVTNEKLFF. The CDR3, as DNA: TGCGCCAGCAGCTTGGGCTCGGTAACTAATGAAAAACTGTTTTTT. Using reference TRBV5-1 and TRBJ1-4 for the parts outside the CDR3, the full variable domain is KAGVTQTPRYLIKTRGQQVTLSCSPISGHRSVSWYQQTPGQGLQFLFEYFSETQRNKGNFPGRFSGRQFSNSRSEMNVSTLELGDSALYLCASSLGSVTNEKLFFGSGTQLSVL.

The rearrangement links TRBV7-2 to TRBJ1-3; the D is unclear. CDR3 length: 14 residues. Trimming cost V 4 bases and J 2 bases, with 9 bases left between them. The germline V gene encodes CDR1 SGHTA and CDR2 FQGNSA. The CDR3 protein is CASSSPYTGNTIYF. The DNA for the CDR3 is TGTGCCAGCAGCTCGCCATACACTGGAAACACCATATATTTT.

The chain links TRBV6-1 to TRBJ1-4; perhaps TRBD1 as D (5 bases). This CDR3 is 14 amino acids long. Germline CDR1 reads MNHNS; CDR2 reads SASEGT. The V and J ends lost 6 bases and 8 bases respectively, with 16 bases between them. The CDR3 coding sequence is TGTGCCAGCAGCTCGCGACAGCCAAACGAAAAACTGTTTTTT. Amino acid sequence: CASSSRQPNEKLFF.

This chain connects TRBV9 to TRBJ1-2; D is undetermined. CDR1 is SGDLS, CDR2 YYNGEE, per germline. This CDR3 is built from 15 residues. V was clipped by 0 bases and J by 4 bases, with 13 bases between them. The CDR3 sequence is CASSVEALRGYGYTF. The CDR3 DNA follows: TGTGCCAGCAGCGTAGAGGCTCTCAGAGGCTATGGCTACACCTTC. Drawing the rest from reference TRBV9 and TRBJ1-2, the complete variable domain is DSGVTQTPKHLITATGQRVTLRCSPRSGDLSVYWYQQSLDQGLQFLIQYYNGEERAKGNILERFSAQQFPDLHSELNLSSLELGDSALYFCASSVEALRGYGYTFGSGTRLTVV.

This rearrangement joins TRBV7-2 to TRBJ2-3, with TRBD2 identical over 12 bases. V was pared by 0 bases and J by 2 bases, with 9 bases of the junction left unmatched. The germline V gene encodes CDR1 SGHTA and CDR2 FQGNSA. CDR3 length: 19 amino acids. The CDR3 DNA reads TGTGCCAGCAGCTTAGCCCCCACCCTAGCGGGAGGGATCACAGATACGCAGTATTTT. Protein sequence: CASSLAPTLAGGITDTQYF.

The genes are TRBV9 and TRBJ2-3; D ambiguous. The germline V and J ends were trimmed by 5 bases and 4 bases, with 11 bases remaining between them. The germline V gene encodes CDR1 SGDLS and CDR2 YYNGEE. The CDR3 runs 13 residues. Here the CDR3 DNA reads TGTGCCAGCAGGACTGACGGATCAGATACGCAGTATTTT. It is translated as CASRTDGSDTQYF.

J is TRBJ1-2 and V is TRBV11-2, with D uncertain. The CDR3 loop spans 13 amino acids. Germline V CDR1 and CDR2: SGHAT, FQNNGV. V was clipped by 1 base and J by 8 bases, with 11 bases between them. Here the CDR3 DNA reads TGTGCCAGCAGCTTAGTTACAGTGAGCGGCTACACCTTC. It codes for CASSLVTVSGYTF.

The chain employs TRBV5-1 and TRBJ2-1; 10 bases fit TRBD1. V lost 4 bases and J lost 4; bases outside the gene matches: 17. The CDR3 is 19 amino acids. The germline gives CDR1 SGHRS, CDR2 YFSETQ. CDR3 in DNA: TGCGCCAGCAGCCCCCGACAGGGGGCCCACCAGATCGCATACAATGAGCAGTTCTTC. This encodes CASSPRQGAHQIAYNEQFF.

The chain recombines TRBV19 with TRBJ1-1, with 8 bases matching TRBD1. Trimming removed 3 bases from V and 3 bases from J; junction bases left unmatched: 12. The CDR3 totals 17 residues. Germline V gene sequence: CDR1 LNHDA, CDR2 SQIVND (reference sequence). The CDR3 spells CASSIGRQGALYTEAFF. CDR3 DNA sequence: TGTGCCAGTAGTATCGGGAGGCAGGGGGCCCTTTACACTGAAGCTTTCTTT.

This rearrangement joins TRBV4-1 to TRBJ1-5; TRBD1 agrees at 7 bases. CDR1 is MGHRA, CDR2 YSYEKL, per germline. The J segment lost 0 bases and the V segment lost 4 bases, leaving 6 bases of the junction unmatched. The CDR3 extends over 16 amino acids. This CDR3 is CASSLRTGDSNQPQHF. CDR3 nucleotide sequence: TGCGCCAGCAGCCTCCGGACAGGAGATAGCAATCAGCCCCAGCATTTT.

The chain couples TRBV28 to TRBJ1-2; TRBD1 might be the D (6 bases). Germline assignment: CDR1 MDHEN and CDR2 SYDVKM. This CDR3 has 14 amino acids. V was cut by 10 bases and J by 0 bases, with 15 bases left in between. Written as DNA, the CDR3 is TGTGCCATCCGACGCGGACAGACTAACTATGGCTACACCTTC. Amino acid sequence: CAIRRGQTNYGYTF.

The rearrangement links TRBV9 to TRBJ1-1; 8 nucleotides agree with TRBD1. Germline V lookup: CDR1 SGDLS, CDR2 YYNGEE. The CDR3 contains 13 residues. V lost 9 bases and J lost 4; bases outside the gene matches: 8. CDR3 in DNA: TGTGCCACTGCACAGGGGGTTGGCACTGAAGCTTTCTTT. This gives the protein CATAQGVGTEAFF.

The chain has TRBV6-4 and TRBJ1-1, with D unclear. This CDR3 is 14 amino acids long. V dropped 5 bases and J dropped 1 base, with 11 bases sitting between them. The germline V gene has CDR1 MRHNA and CDR2 SNTAGT. CDR3 DNA: TGTGCCAGCAGTTACCCTACAGAGAACACTGAAGCTTTCTTT. Amino acids: CASSYPTENTEAFF.

This clone was seen a handful of times. V is TRBV19 and J is TRBJ2-1; TRBD2 matches at 15 bases. The V gene's germline CDR1 is LNHDA and CDR2 SQIVND (reference sequence). Unmatched junction bases numbered 12, after V lost 1 base and J lost 8 bases. The CDR3 extends over 19 amino acids. This CDR3 reads CASSIAYSGTSGRFDEQFF. CDR3 sequence (DNA): TGTGCCAGTAGTATAGCCTACTCCGGGACTAGCGGGAGGTTCGATGAGCAGTTCTTC.

Only a few counts were recorded for this clone. This rearrangement joins TRBV18 to TRBJ2-1, with D unresolved. V gave up 2 bases and J gave up 2 bases, with 7 bases separating them. The V gene's germline CDR1 is KGHSH and CDR2 LQKENI. This CDR3 has 14 residues. The CDR3 DNA reads TGTGCCAGCTCACCAAGTAACACCTACAATGAGCAGTTCTTC. Its protein product is CASSPSNTYNEQFF.

The CDR3 sequence is CASRRQSYSNQPQHF. CDR3 in DNA: TGTGCCAGCAGGCGACAGTCCTATAGCAATCAGCCCCAGCATTTT. The chain uses TRBV6-5 and TRBJ1-5, with TRBD1 as a possible D gene (5 bases). Germline values: CDR1 MNHEY, CDR2 SVGAGI. V was pared by 6 bases and J by 0 bases, with 12 bases between. The CDR3 loop spans 15 amino acids.

This sequence joins TRBV7-3 and TRBJ1-1, with D hard to call. The CDR3 has 15 amino acids. Germline V gene data show CDR1 as SGHTA and CDR2 as FQGTGA. Trimming stripped 4 bases from V and 0 bases from J, with 12 bases between. CDR3 residues: CASSSEGSLNTEAFF. CDR3 sequence (DNA): TGTGCCAGCAGCTCGGAGGGCAGTTTGAACACTGAAGCTTTCTTT.

V and J are TRBV9 and TRBJ2-1, with 8 bases matching TRBD2. The germline V gene encodes CDR1 SGDLS and CDR2 YYNGEE. This CDR3 contains 14 residues. V lost 0 bases to trimming and J lost 9 bases; unmatched junction nucleotides: 5. CDR3 DNA: TGTGCCAGCAGCGTAGCTACCGGGGGGGGTGAGCAGTTCTTC. Protein sequence: CASSVATGGGEQFF. Based on the CDR3 plus reference TRBV9 and TRBJ2-1, the full variable domain is DSGVTQTPKHLITATGQRVTLRCSPRSGDLSVYWYQQSLDQGLQFLIQYYNGEERAKGNILERFSAQQFPDLHSELNLSSLELGDSALYFCASSVATGGGEQFFGPGTRLTVL.

This chain connects TRBV18 to TRBJ1-5; TRBD1 is a possible D gene (6 bases). Germline lookup yields CDR1 KGHSH and CDR2 LQKENI. The V gene lost 4 bases and the J gene lost 2 bases, with 9 bases spanning the gap. The length of the CDR3 is 14 residues. The DNA of the CDR3 is TGTGCCAGCTCACTACAGGGCGGCAATCAGCCCCAGCATTTT. Translation: CASSLQGGNQPQHF.

The rearrangement joins TRBV5-4 to TRBJ2-5; TRBD2 aligns across 9 bases. Germline-derived CDR1 and CDR2 are SGHNT and YYREEE (reference sequence). With 4 bases clipped from V and 5 bases from J, the junction kept 12 bases outside the gene matches. There are 16 residues in the CDR3. The CDR3 region has the DNA TGTGCCAGCAGCCCCCCGGTTAGCGGGGGCGGGGAGACCCAGTACTTC. Its translation is CASSPPVSGGGETQYF.

This chain connects TRBV6-6 to TRBJ2-5, with TRBD2 identical over 7 bases. Germline V gene lookup returns CDR1 MNHNY and CDR2 SVGAGI (reference sequence). This CDR3 has 13 residues. V lost 10 bases and J lost 1; bases outside the gene matches: 6. CDR3 nucleotides: TGTGCCACCAGAGCGGGGATCCAAGAGACCCAGTACTTC. Translated: CATRAGIQETQYF.

V gene TRBV7-3 combines with J gene TRBJ2-1; 10 nucleotides match TRBD2. The CDR3 contains 15 residues. Unmatched junction bases numbered 4, after V lost 1 base and J lost 7 bases. CDR1 is SGHTA, CDR2 FQGTGA, per germline. The CDR3 DNA reads as TGTGCCAGCAGCTTAAAGCGGGGGGGACTGAATGAGCAGTTCTTC. Protein sequence: CASSLKRGGLNEQFF.

The chain couples TRBV11-2 to TRBJ2-3; TRBD2 agrees at 7 bases. In germline, CDR1 is SGHAT, CDR2 FQNNGV. V was pared by 5 bases and J by 2 bases, with 7 bases of the junction left unmatched. This CDR3 is built from 15 residues. This CDR3 reads CASSARGVYTDTQYF. The DNA of the CDR3 is TGTGCCAGCAGCGCCCGGGGGGTATACACAGATACGCAGTATTTT. The whole variable domain, remainder taken from reference TRBV11-2 and TRBJ2-3, is EAGVAQSPRYKIIEKRQSVAFWCNPISGHATLYWYQQILGQGPKLLIQFQNNGVVDDSQLPKDRFSAERLKGVDSTLKIQPAKLEDSAVYLCASSARGVYTDTQYFGPGTRLTVL.